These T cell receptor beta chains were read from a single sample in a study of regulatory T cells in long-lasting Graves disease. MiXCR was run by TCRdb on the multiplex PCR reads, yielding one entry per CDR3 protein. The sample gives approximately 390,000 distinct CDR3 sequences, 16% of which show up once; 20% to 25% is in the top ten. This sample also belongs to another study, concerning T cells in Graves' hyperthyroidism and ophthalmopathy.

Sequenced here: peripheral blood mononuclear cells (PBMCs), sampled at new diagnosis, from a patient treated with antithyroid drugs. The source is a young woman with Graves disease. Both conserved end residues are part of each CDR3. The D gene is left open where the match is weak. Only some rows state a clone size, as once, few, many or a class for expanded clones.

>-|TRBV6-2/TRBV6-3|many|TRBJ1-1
CASSYSGTSEAFF
TGTGCCAGCAGTTACTCGGGGACGTCTGAAGCTTTCTTT
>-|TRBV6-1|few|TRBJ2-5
CASRTFQETQYF
TGTGCCAGCCGGACATTCCAAGAGACCCAGTACTTC
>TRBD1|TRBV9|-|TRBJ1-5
CASSTAGTENQPQHF
TGTGCCAGCAGCACCGCCGGGACAGAGAATCAGCCCCAGCATTTT
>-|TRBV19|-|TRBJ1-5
CASIGHRGRHQPQHF
TGTGCCAGTATAGGACATAGGGGCAGGCATCAGCCCCAGCATTTT
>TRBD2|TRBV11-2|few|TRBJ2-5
CASSLTSAGETQHF
TGTGCCAGCAGCTTGACTAGCGCAGGAGAGACCCAGCACTTC
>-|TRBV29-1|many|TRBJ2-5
CSVEEAEKNQETQYF
TGCAGCGTTGAAGAAGCAGAGAAGAACCAAGAGACCCAGTACTTC
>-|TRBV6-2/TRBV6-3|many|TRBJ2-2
CASRETANTGELFF
TGTGCCAGCAGGGAGACTGCTAACACCGGGGAGCTGTTTTTT
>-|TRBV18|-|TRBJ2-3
CASSPPLSRITDTQYF
TGTGCCAGCTCACCTCCCCTTTCGAGAATCACAGATACGCAGTATTTT
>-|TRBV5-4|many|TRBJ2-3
CASSLKLSADTQYF
TGTGCCAGCAGCTTGAAACTCTCGGCAGATACGCAGTATTTT
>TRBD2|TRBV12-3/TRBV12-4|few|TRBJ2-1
CASTLLAGINNEQFF
TGTGCCAGCACCCTACTAGCGGGGATAAACAATGAGCAGTTCTTC
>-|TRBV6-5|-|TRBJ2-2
CASSYGSVTVNTGELFF
TGTGCCAGCAGTTACGGATCCGTTACAGTGAACACCGGGGAGCTGTTTTTT
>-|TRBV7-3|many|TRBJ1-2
CASSLNPRSGYTF
TGTGCCAGCAGCTTAAATCCCAGGTCTGGCTACACCTTC
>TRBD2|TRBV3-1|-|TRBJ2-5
CASSQTGTSGGAETQYF
TGTGCCAGCAGCCAGACCGGGACTAGCGGGGGAGCTGAGACCCAGTACTTC
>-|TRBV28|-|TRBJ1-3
CASSDPRFDGNTIYF
TGTGCCAGCAGTGATCCCCGTTTTGATGGAAACACCATATATTTT
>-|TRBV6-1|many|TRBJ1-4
CASSHRGQLHEKLFF
TGTGCCAGCAGCCACCGAGGGCAGTTGCATGAAAAACTGTTTTTT
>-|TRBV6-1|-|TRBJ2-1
CASAQGDYGAYNEQFF
TGTGCCAGCGCACAGGGGGACTATGGTGCCTACAATGAGCAGTTCTTC
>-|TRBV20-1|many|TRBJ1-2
CSASTVGYGYTF
TGCAGTGCTAGCACGGTTGGGTATGGCTACACCTTC
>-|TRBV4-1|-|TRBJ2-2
CASSHPWRSSNTGELFF
TGCGCCAGCAGCCATCCCTGGCGATCTTCGAACACCGGGGAGCTGTTTTTT
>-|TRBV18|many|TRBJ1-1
CASSPPRRLNTEAFF
TGTGCCAGCTCACCACCAAGACGTTTGAACACTGAAGCTTTCTTT
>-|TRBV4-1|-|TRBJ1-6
CASSPRTLFNSPLHF
TGCGCCAGCAGCCCCAGGACTCTATTTAATTCACCCCTCCACTTT
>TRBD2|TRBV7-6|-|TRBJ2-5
CASSGGTSGTQYF
TGTGCCAGCAGCGGAGGGACTAGCGGGACCCAGTACTTC
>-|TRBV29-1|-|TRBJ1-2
CSGQTGNYGYTF
TGCAGCGGTCAGACAGGAAACTATGGCTACACCTTC
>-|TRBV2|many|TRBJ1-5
CASSVGNQNQPQHF
TGTGCCAGCAGTGTAGGAAATCAGAATCAGCCCCAGCATTTT
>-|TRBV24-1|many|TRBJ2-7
CATSVGGGYEQYF
TGTGCCACCAGCGTGGGGGGAGGATACGAGCAGTACTTC
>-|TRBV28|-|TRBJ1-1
CASSSSGSQLEAFF
TGTGCCAGCAGTTCATCCGGGAGTCAACTTGAAGCTTTCTTT
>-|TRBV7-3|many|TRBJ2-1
CASSLGRNNEQFF
TGTGCCAGCAGCTTAGGCAGGAACAATGAGCAGTTCTTC
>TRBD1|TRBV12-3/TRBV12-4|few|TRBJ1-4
CASRGDRVNEKLFF
TGTGCCAGCAGGGGAGACAGGGTTAATGAAAAACTGTTTTTT
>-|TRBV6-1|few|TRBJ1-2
CASSAHQEAGYTF
TGTGCCAGCAGTGCGCACCAGGAGGCGGGCTACACCTTC
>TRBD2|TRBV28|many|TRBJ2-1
CASSRLAGGDEQFF
TGTGCCAGCAGTCGACTAGCGGGAGGGGATGAGCAGTTCTTC
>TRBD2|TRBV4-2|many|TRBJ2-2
CASSQDLAGVIGELFF
TGTGCCAGCAGCCAAGACCTAGCGGGAGTGATCGGGGAGCTGTTTTTT
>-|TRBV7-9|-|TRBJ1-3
CASSLAEVTIYF
TGTGCCAGCAGCTTAGCGGAGGTCACCATATATTTT
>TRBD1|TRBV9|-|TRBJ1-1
CASSLRQGLNTEAFF
TGTGCCAGCAGCCTACGACAGGGTTTGAACACTGAAGCTTTCTTT
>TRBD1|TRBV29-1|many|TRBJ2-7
CSVEGQGTYEQYF
TGCAGCGTCGAAGGACAGGGCACTTACGAGCAGTACTTC
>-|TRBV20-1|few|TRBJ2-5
CSARRGVETQYF
TGCAGTGCCCGGCGGGGAGTGGAGACCCAGTACTTC
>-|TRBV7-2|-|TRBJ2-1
CASSLAGSSHEQFF
TGTGCCAGCAGCTTAGCGGGTAGTTCCCATGAGCAGTTCTTC
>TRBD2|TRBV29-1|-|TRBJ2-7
CSVGLAGAGEQYF
TGCAGCGTGGGACTAGCGGGGGCGGGCGAGCAGTACTTC